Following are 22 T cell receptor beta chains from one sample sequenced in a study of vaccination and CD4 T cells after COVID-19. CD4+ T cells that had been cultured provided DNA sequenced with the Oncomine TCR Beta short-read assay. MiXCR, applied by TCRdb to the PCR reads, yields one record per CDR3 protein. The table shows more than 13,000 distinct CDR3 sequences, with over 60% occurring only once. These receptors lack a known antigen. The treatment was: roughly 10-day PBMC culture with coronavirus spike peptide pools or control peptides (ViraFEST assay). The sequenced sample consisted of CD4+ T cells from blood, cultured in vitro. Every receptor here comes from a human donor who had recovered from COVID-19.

The CDR3 DNA sequence: TGTGCCAGCAGTTTAGGACAGGGAGGTGCTTTCTTT. Its protein is CASSLGQGGAFF. The rearrangement uses TRBV28 and TRBJ1-1, with 8 bases matching TRBD1. Germline-derived CDR1 and CDR2 are MDHEN and SYDVKM. The J segment lost 11 bases and the V segment lost 2 bases, leaving 4 bases of the junction unmatched. The CDR3 is 12 residues long. Full variable domain (rest looked up from reference TRBV28 and TRBJ1-1): DVKVTQSSRYLVKRTGEKVFLECVQDMDHENMFWYRQDPGLGLRLIYFSYDVKMKEKGDIPEGYSVSREKKERFSLILESASTNQTSMYLCASSLGQGGAFFGQGTRLTVV.

The CDR3 DNA reads as TGTGCCTGGAACCTACAGGCTGTAGGAAGGGGCTACACCTTC. Translation: CAWNLQAVGRGYTF. The chain recombines TRBV30 with TRBJ1-2; D possibly corresponds to TRBD1 (5 bases). The germline V and J ends were trimmed by 4 bases and 8 bases, with 20 bases remaining between them. The CDR3 runs 14 residues. CDR1 is GTSNPN and CDR2 is SVGIG in the germline V gene (reference sequence).

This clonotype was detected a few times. For the CDR3, the DNA is TGTGCCAGCAGCCGGAGCCGACAGGGATCGGATGAGACCCAGTACTTC. This gives the protein CASSRSRQGSDETQYF. This chain joins TRBV7-9 and TRBJ2-5, with 7 bases identical to TRBD1. Germline V CDR1 and CDR2: SEHNR, FQNEAQ (reference sequence). The CDR3 contains 16 residues. The junction had 14 bases not matched to a gene; V was cut back by 5 bases and J by 5 bases. The whole variable domain, remainder taken from reference TRBV7-9 and TRBJ2-5, is DTGVSQNPRHKITKRGQNVTFRCDPISEHNRLYWYRQTLGQGPEFLTYFQNEAQLEKSRLLSDRFSAERPKGSFSTLEIQRTEQGDSAMYLCASSRSRQGSDETQYFGPGTRLLVL.

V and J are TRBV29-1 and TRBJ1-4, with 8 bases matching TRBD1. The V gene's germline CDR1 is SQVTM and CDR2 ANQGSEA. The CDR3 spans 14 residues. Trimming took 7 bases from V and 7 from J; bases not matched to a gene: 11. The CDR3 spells CSAQGQGRGEKLFF. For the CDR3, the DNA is TGCAGCGCACAAGGACAGGGTCGGGGTGAAAAACTGTTTTTT.

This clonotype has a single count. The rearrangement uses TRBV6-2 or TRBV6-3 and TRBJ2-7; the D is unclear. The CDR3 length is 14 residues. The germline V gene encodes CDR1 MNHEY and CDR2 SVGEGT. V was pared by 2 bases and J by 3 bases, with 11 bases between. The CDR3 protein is CASSYGSASYEQYF. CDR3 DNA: TGTGCCAGCAGTTACGGGTCAGCGAGCTACGAGCAGTACTTC.

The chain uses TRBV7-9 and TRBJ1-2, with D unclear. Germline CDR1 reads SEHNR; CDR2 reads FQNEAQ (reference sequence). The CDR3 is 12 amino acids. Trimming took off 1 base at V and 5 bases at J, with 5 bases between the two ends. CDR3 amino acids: CASSLGGYGYTF. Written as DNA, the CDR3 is TGTGCCAGCAGCTTAGGAGGGTATGGCTACACCTTC.

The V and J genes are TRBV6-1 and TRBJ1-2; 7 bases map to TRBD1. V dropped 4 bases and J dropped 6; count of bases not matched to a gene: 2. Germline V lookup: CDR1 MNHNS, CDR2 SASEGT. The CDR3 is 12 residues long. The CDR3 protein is CASSGDSNGYTF. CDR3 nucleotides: TGTGCCAGCAGTGGGGACAGTAATGGCTACACCTTC.

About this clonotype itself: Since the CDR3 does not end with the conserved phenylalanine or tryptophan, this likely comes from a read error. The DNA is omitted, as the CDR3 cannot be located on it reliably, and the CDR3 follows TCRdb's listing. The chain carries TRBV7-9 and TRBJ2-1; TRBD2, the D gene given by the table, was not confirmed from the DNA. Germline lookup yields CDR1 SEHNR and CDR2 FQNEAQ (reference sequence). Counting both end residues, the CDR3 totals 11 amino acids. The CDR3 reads CASSPGLDTQL.

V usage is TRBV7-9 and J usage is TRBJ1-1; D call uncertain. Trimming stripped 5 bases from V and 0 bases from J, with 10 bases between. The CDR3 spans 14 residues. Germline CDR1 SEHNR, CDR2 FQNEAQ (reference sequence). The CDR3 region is CASSPGRLNTEAFF. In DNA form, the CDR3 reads TGTGCCAGCAGCCCTGGACGGTTGAACACTGAAGCTTTCTTT.

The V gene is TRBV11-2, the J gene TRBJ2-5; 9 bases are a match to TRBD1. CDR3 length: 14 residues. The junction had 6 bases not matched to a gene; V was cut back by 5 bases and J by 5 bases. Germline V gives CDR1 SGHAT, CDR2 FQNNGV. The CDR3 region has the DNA TGTGCCAGCAGCCCCGACAGGGGGTGGGAGACCCAGTACTTC. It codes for CASSPDRGWETQYF.

The DNA for the CDR3 is TGTGCCAGCAGTCGGGACAGTAAAGAGACCCAGTACTTC. Amino acid sequence: CASSRDSKETQYF. The chain links TRBV12-3 or TRBV12-4 to TRBJ2-5; TRBD1 matches at 7 bases. J was trimmed by 3 bases and V by 5 bases; bases with no gene match: 3. CDR3 length: 13 residues.

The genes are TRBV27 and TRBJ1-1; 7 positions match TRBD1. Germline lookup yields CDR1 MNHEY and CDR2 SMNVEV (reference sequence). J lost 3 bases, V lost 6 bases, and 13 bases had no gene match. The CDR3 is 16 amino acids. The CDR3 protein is CASSPRTGWVDTEAFF. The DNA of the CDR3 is TGTGCCAGCAGCCCTCGGACAGGATGGGTGGACACTGAAGCTTTCTTT.

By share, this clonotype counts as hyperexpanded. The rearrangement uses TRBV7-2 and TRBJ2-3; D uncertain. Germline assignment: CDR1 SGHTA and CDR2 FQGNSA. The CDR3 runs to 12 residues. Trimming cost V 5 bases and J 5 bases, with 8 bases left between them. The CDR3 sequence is CASSTYLDTQYF. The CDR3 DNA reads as TGTGCCAGCAGCACCTACCTAGATACGCAGTATTTT.

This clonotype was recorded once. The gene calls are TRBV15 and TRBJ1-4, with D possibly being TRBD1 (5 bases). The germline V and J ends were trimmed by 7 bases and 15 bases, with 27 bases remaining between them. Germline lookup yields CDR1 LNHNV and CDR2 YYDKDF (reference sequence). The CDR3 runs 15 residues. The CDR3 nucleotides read TGTGCCACCACCAACCAGGGTGGGGCGGTGAAAACGATGTTTTTT. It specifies CATTNQGGAVKTMFF.

The CDR3 nucleotides read TGTGCCAGCAGTTTTTGGCTAGCGGGAGCCCCAGATACGCAGTATTTT. Its translation is CASSFWLAGAPDTQYF. The chain has TRBV28 and TRBJ2-3, with TRBD2 identical over 10 bases. The CDR3 is 16 residues long. Germline lookup yields CDR1 MDHEN and CDR2 SYDVKM. Unmatched junction bases numbered 7, after V lost 3 bases and J lost 4 bases.

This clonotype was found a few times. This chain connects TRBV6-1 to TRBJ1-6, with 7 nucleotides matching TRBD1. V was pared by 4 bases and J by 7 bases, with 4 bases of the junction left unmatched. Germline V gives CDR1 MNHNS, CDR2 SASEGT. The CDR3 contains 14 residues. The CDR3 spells CASSGGQQNSPLHF. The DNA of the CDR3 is TGTGCCAGCAGTGGGGGACAGCAGAATTCACCCCTCCACTTT.

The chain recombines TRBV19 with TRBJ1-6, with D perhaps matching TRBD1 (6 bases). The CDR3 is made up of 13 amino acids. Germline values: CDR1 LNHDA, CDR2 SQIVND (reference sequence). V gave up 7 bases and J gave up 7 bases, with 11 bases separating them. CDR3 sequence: CASTDRRNSPLHF. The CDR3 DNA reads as TGTGCCAGTACGGACAGACGAAATTCACCCCTCCACTTT.

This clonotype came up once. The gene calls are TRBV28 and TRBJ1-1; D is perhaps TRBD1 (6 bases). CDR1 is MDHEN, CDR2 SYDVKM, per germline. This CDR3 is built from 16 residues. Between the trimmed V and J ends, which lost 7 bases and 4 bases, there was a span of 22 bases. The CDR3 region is CASTSGGVGRGTEAFF. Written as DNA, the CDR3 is TGTGCCAGCACTTCTGGGGGCGTGGGCAGGGGCACTGAAGCTTTCTTT.

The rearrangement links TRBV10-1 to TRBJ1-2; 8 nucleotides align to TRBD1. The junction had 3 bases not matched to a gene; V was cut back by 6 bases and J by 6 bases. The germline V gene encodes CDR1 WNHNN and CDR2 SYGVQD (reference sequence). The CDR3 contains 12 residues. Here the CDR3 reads CASRGQGNGYTF. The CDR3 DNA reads TGCGCCAGCAGAGGACAGGGCAATGGCTACACCTTC.

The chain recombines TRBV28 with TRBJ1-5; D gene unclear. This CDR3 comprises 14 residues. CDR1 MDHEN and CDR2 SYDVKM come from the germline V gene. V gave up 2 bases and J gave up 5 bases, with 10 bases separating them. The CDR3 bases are TGTGCCAGCAGTTTACCGGTCCCCCATCAGCCCCAGCATTTT. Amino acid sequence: CASSLPVPHQPQHF. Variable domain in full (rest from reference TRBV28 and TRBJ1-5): DVKVTQSSRYLVKRTGEKVFLECVQDMDHENMFWYRQDPGLGLRLIYFSYDVKMKEKGDIPEGYSVSREKKERFSLILESASTNQTSMYLCASSLPVPHQPQHFGDGTRLSIL.

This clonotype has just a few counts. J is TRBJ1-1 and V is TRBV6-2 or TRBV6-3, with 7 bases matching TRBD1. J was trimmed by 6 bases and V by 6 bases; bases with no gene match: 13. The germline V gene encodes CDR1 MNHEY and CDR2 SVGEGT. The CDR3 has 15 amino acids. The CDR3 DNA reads TGTGCCAGCAGACCGGGACAGAGCCTCGCGTCTGAAGCTTTCTTT. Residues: CASRPGQSLASEAFF.

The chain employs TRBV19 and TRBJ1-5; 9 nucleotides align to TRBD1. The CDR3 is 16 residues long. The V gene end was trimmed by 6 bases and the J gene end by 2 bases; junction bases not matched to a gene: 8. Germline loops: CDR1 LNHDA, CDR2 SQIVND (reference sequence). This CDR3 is CASRNLDRGGNQPQHF. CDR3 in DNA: TGTGCCAGTAGAAACCTGGACAGGGGAGGCAATCAGCCCCAGCATTTT.